This T cell receptor beta chain derives from a study of cytomegalovirus exposure and HLA in healthy donors. Study-level findings and limits: Being productive about 87% or about 30% of the time was typical of most TCR beta V segments in an earlier analysis. Several V segments, TRBV6-2 and TRBV6-3 among them, could not be told apart and were dropped.

A word on this clone: Antigen unknown.

The PCR used 60 Vbeta and 13 Jbeta primers. Original data processing: An analysis that came later counted 80 million or so unique TCR beta chains, approximately 10 million shared. The table came from immunoSEQ multiplex PCR; TCRdb's copy has only in-frame clones and leaves some out. That table supplies the V and J calls and clone size; D and trimming were determined from the DNA. The sample's table shows about 200,000 clones. The germline V gene has CDR1 ENHRY and CDR2 SYGVKD. Trimming cost V 0 bases and J 5 bases, with 10 bases left between them. This CDR3 comprises 14 residues. This clonotype was sampled from a boy aged 5-17 years in good health and CMV-seronegative. The sequenced sample was PBMCs. V gene TRBV10-3 combines with J gene TRBJ2-5; weak D call: TRBD2 (5 bases). The CDR3 protein is CAISESRTGETQYF. The CDR3 coding sequence is TGTGCCATCAGTGAGTCTCGGACTGGGGAGACCCAGTACTTC.